The 4 T cell receptor beta chains listed next were all sequenced from one sample in a study of type 1 and type 2 diabetes patients. Genomic DNA was the PCR template. Amplification of the beta chain CDR3 used 30 forward and 13 reverse multiplex primers. One entry per CDR3 protein results from TCRdb running MiXCR on the multiplex PCR reads. The sample records about 290,000 distinct CDR3 sequences, around 47% being singletons. The sample was peripheral blood mononuclear cells (PBMCs). The source is a man between 18 and 29 years old with type 2 diabetes.

Only a few counts were recorded for this clonotype. The gene calls are TRBV30 and TRBJ2-5; 8 positions agree with TRBD1. CDR3 size: 14 residues. After removal of 3 bases from V and 9 bases from J, the junction contained 12 bases not matched to a gene. In germline, CDR1 is GTSNPN, CDR2 SVGIG (reference sequence). The CDR3 here is CAWRGQGPSRPQYF. The CDR3 bases are TGTGCCTGGAGAGGACAGGGTCCAAGTAGACCCCAGTACTTC.

The chain uses TRBV7-3 and TRBJ1-5; 11 bases are a match to TRBD1. CDR1 and CDR2 (germline): SGHTA, FQGTGA. V lost 5 bases to trimming and J lost 6 bases; unmatched junction nucleotides: 9. The CDR3 totals 16 residues. Here the CDR3 DNA reads TGTGCCAGCAGCGGGACAGGGGGTGATTGGGGTCAGCCCCAGCATTTT. Its protein is CASSGTGGDWGQPQHF.

The sample holds a few counts of this clonotype. The rearrangement joins TRBV5-1 to TRBJ2-5, with D perhaps matching TRBD1 (5 bases). This CDR3 has 15 amino acids. The V gene lost 4 bases and the J gene lost 1 base, with 14 bases spanning the gap. Germline loops: CDR1 SGHRS, CDR2 YFSETQ. CDR3 nucleotide sequence: TGCGCCAGCAGCCGCCTGCCAGGGATCCAAGAGACCCAGTACTTC. Translated, it gives CASSRLPGIQETQYF.

J is TRBJ2-3 and V is TRBV20-1; D is perhaps TRBD2 (6 bases). Germline values: CDR1 DFQATT, CDR2 SNEGSKA (reference sequence). Trimming cost V 3 bases and J 2 bases, with 18 bases left between them. This CDR3 is 16 amino acids long. This CDR3 is CSARGSAGHHTDTQYF. CDR3 bases: TGCAGTGCTAGGGGTTCGGCGGGGCATCACACAGATACGCAGTATTTT.